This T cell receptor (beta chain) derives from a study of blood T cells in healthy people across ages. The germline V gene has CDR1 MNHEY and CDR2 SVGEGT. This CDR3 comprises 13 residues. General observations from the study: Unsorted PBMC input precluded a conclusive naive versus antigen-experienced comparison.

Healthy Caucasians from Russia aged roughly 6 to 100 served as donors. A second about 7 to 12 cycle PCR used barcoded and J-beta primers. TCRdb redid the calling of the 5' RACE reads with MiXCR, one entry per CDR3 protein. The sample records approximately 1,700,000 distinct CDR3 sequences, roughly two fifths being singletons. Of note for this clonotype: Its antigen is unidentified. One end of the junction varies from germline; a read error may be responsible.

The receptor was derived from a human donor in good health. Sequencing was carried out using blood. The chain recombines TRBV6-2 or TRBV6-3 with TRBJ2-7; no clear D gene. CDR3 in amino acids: CAGSYNGNHEQYF. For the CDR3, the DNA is TGTGCCGGCAGTTACAATGGTAACCACGAGCAGTACTTC.